This T cell receptor beta chain was recorded in a study of shared clonotypes between healthy human individuals. Background on the study: Donors consisted of two women and three men between 18 and 49.

In the original analysis: ImmunoSEQ output lacked quality scores and full-length reads, limiting matched filtering. TCRdb's copy holds only in-frame clones and misses some; the assay was immunoSEQ multiplex PCR. V and J calls and clone size come straight from that table; D and trimming were deduced from the DNA. The table records some 1.1 million clones, 60% to 80% of them present only once. Trimming took 3 bases from V and 7 from J, leaving 15 bases between them. This CDR3 spans 14 amino acids. The germline gives CDR1 MDHEN, CDR2 SYDVKM. Note on this clone: Its antigen is currently unknown.

Regarding the study as a whole: Only blood underwent sampling, and tissue repertoires likely differ. Clonotype sharing among donors was thought likely to change with sequencing depth.

The source of this sequence is a man aged 18 to 35 in good health. Some clones in this sample may be carry-over from other donors' samples. Source material: memory CD4+ T cells from PBMCs. Described subset: CD45RA-negative fraction. The rearrangement links TRBV28 to TRBJ1-2, with a possible D match to TRBD1 (6 bases). This CDR3 reads CASSLATGAGGYTF. As DNA, the CDR3 is TGTGCCAGCAGTTTGGCAACGGGGGCAGGTGGCTACACCTTC.